This T cell receptor (beta chain) was captured by sequencing in a study of neurological immune-mediated disorders. Germline V gene lookup returns CDR1 MNHNS and CDR2 SASEGT. This CDR3 comprises 12 residues. Trimming cost V 7 bases and J 2 bases, with 9 bases left between them. The cDNA came from 5'RACE with 10-nucleotide random UMIs. TCRdb ran MiXCR on the 5' RACE reads and lists one entry per CDR3 protein. Seen here are tens of thousands of distinct CDR3 sequences, roughly 13% observed once, and the top ten hold 6.8%. This clonotype was detected ten times or more. Libraries used 2 million unsorted PBMCs kept frozen in RNAlater.

The TCR originated in a woman between 45 and 65 years old in good health. The V and J genes are TRBV6-1 and TRBJ2-7; unclear D gene. Sequencing input: PBMCs. The CDR3 loop is CASKGPPYEQYF. CDR3 in DNA: TGTGCCAGCAAAGGACCGCCCTACGAGCAGTACTTC.